This T cell receptor (beta chain) is from a study of blood T cell repertoires in COVID-19. Study context: COVID-19 samples collected from the United States, Italy and Spain covered acute and convalescent phases. T cells, B-cell-depleted T cells, or PBMCs provided the cDNA or gDNA that served as material.

Per the authors' pipeline: Amplification with reference gene primers provided the estimates of nucleated cell counts. TCRdb keeps only in-frame clones here, not all; method: immunoSEQ multiplex PCR. The V and J calls and clone size were taken over from that table, and D and trimming were inferred from the DNA. The data contain a few hundred thousand clones, roughly nine tenths of them singletons. The sample was peripheral blood. This receptor was taken from a man aged 55 to 70 with acute or convalescent COVID-19.

CDR3: CASSQPTGGAETQYF. The CDR3, as DNA: TGTGCCAGCAGTCAACCGACAGGGGGCGCAGAGACCCAGTACTTC. The chain employs TRBV28 and TRBJ2-5; 10 bases agree with TRBD1. The CDR3 has 15 residues. Unmatched junction bases numbered 7, after V lost 5 bases and J lost 4 bases. Looked up from germline, CDR1 is MDHEN and CDR2 is SYDVKM.